A selection of T cell receptor beta chains follows, all from one sample in a study of beta chain features in type 1 diabetes. TCRdb keeps only in-frame clones here, not all; method: immunoSEQ multiplex PCR. Of about 930,000 clones in the sample, roughly a sixth were seen once. The specimen sequenced was naive CD4+ T cells from blood. The receptors originated from a woman aged 18-29 years in good health. CDR3s include the opening cysteine and the closing phenylalanine or tryptophan. The D gene is left open where the match is weak. The size field is filled for only some rows; it gives once, few, many or a size class.

clone size	CDR3 length	V gene	D gene	J gene	CDR3 protein	CDR3 DNA
.	15	TRBV7-2	.	TRBJ2-1	CASSLGGPSYNEQFF	TGTGCCAGCAGCTTAGGGGGGCCCTCCTACAATGAGCAGTTCTTC
.	15	TRBV6-5	.	TRBJ1-1	CASSPGWRSSTEAFF	TGTGCCAGCAGTCCAGGGTGGAGGTCTTCCACTGAAGCTTTCTTT
few	13	TRBV4-2	.	TRBJ2-6	CASSQPYQYVLTF	TGTGCCAGCAGCCAACCCTATCAGTACGTCCTGACTTTC
few	15	TRBV28	.	TRBJ1-2	CASSNAGHPNYGYTF	TGTGCCAGCAGCAACGCGGGACACCCTAACTATGGCTACACCTTC
few	12	TRBV6-6	.	TRBJ2-7	CASSQGIYEQYF	TGTGCCAGCAGTCAAGGAATCTACGAGCAGTACTTC
.	17	TRBV28	TRBD1	TRBJ2-7	CASSFPKKLTGYHEQYF	TGTGCCAGCAGTTTTCCGAAAAAATTGACAGGGTACCACGAGCAGTACTTC
.	15	TRBV28	TRBD1	TRBJ1-5	CASTPTGGLNQPQHF	TGTGCCAGCACCCCCACAGGGGGGCTCAATCAGCCCCAGCATTTT
many	15	TRBV5-8	.	TRBJ1-5	CASSKGNQGVEPQHF	TGTGCCAGCAGCAAAGGAAACCAGGGAGTTGAGCCCCAGCATTTT
few	15	TRBV7-2	TRBD2	TRBJ2-5	CASSLEGLASETQYF	TGTGCCAGCAGCTTAGAGGGACTAGCTAGTGAGACCCAGTACTTC
few	16	TRBV7-2	.	TRBJ2-1	CASSLELAEKYNEQFF	TGTGCCAGCAGCTTAGAGTTGGCGGAAAAGTACAATGAGCAGTTCTTC
.	15	TRBV11-2	.	TRBJ2-3	CASSRGASSTDTQYF	TGTGCCAGCAGCCGGGGAGCCTCTAGCACAGATACGCAGTATTTT
.	14	TRBV25-1	.	TRBJ1-6	CASRSARGYSPLHF	TGTGCCAGCAGGTCCGCCCGGGGATACTCACCCCTCCACTTT
few	13	TRBV4-3	.	TRBJ2-5	CASSRRIQETQYF	TGCGCCAGCAGCCGCCGGATACAAGAGACCCAGTACTTC
few	16	TRBV28	TRBD1	TRBJ1-2	CASSTHSGGTAYGYTF	TGTGCCAGCAGCACCCATTCCGGCGGGACAGCCTATGGCTACACCTTC
.	12	TRBV28	.	TRBJ1-1	CASSLVGVEAFF	TGTGCCAGCAGTTTAGTCGGGGTTGAAGCTTTCTTT
few	15	TRBV7-6	.	TRBJ2-2	CASSLRALEAGELFF	TGTGCCAGCAGCTTAAGGGCTCTCGAGGCCGGGGAGCTGTTTTTT
few	16	TRBV2	TRBD1	TRBJ2-1	CASSGSGTGGYNEQFF	TGTGCCAGCAGTGGATCCGGGACAGGGGGTTACAATGAGCAGTTCTTC
few	16	TRBV4-3	.	TRBJ2-1	CASSQDVSGMYNEQFF	TGCGCCAGCAGCCAAGATGTTAGCGGCATGTACAATGAGCAGTTCTTC
few	14	TRBV2	.	TRBJ2-3	CASKGGGVTDTQYF	TGTGCCAGCAAGGGAGGGGGGGTCACAGATACGCAGTATTTT
few	16	TRBV5-1	.	TRBJ2-6	CASREGGPAGANVLTF	TGCGCCAGCAGGGAGGGGGGCCCTGCAGGGGCCAACGTCCTGACTTTC
few	15	TRBV7-3	TRBD2	TRBJ2-1	CASSVVAGDEIEQFF	TGTGCCAGCAGCGTAGTAGCGGGAGACGAAATTGAGCAGTTCTTC
few	14	TRBV5-1	.	TRBJ2-1	CASSLGLASNEQFF	TGCGCCAGCAGCTTGGGGCTAGCGAGCAATGAGCAGTTCTTC
.	14	TRBV27	TRBD2	TRBJ2-1	CASIGLAGRNEQFF	TGTGCCAGCATTGGGCTAGCGGGCCGCAATGAGCAGTTCTTC
few	14	TRBV18	.	TRBJ2-2	CASSANDGSGELFF	TGTGCCAGCTCTGCAAACGACGGCTCCGGGGAGCTGTTTTTT
few	15	TRBV19	TRBD2	TRBJ2-5	CASSIGLAGVETQYF	TGTGCCAGTAGTATCGGACTAGCGGGAGTAGAGACCCAGTACTTC
few	14	TRBV28	.	TRBJ2-7	CASGSGPPTYEQYF	TGTGCCAGCGGGAGCGGCCCACCAACTTACGAGCAGTACTTC
few	17	TRBV28	.	TRBJ1-2	CASSFIWSDSTNYGYTF	TGTGCCAGCAGTTTTATCTGGTCGGACTCAACTAACTATGGCTACACCTTC
few	13	TRBV29-1	.	TRBJ2-1	CSTHGGLYNEQFF	TGCAGCACCCACGGGGGGCTCTACAATGAGCAGTTCTTC
few	16	TRBV5-5	TRBD1	TRBJ2-7	CASSLETTGYTYEQYF	TGTGCCAGCAGCTTGGAGACGACAGGGTATACCTACGAGCAGTACTTC